One sample yielded the 29 T cell receptor beta chains listed below, sequenced in a study of blood T cell repertoires in COVID-19. Method: immunoSEQ multiplex PCR; TCRdb's copy keeps in-frame clones and lacks some. The repertoire consists of 200,000 to 250,000 clones, with approximately 86% occurring once and the leading ten covering over 0.95%. The sample comprised peripheral blood. Receptors were obtained from a woman between 25 and 40 years old with COVID-19, enrolled during active disease.

This clone was picked up a small number of times. The V call is TRBV11-1, the J call TRBJ2-4; 9 nucleotides line up with TRBD1. The CDR3 is 13 residues long. From germline, CDR1 is SGHAT and CDR2 FQDESV (reference sequence). The V segment lost 4 bases and the J segment 9 bases; nucleotides outside the gene matches: 4. The CDR3 DNA is TGTGCCAGCAGCTATGGACAGGGGTCCATTCAGTACTTC. Residues: CASSYGQGSIQYF.

The V gene is TRBV6-5, the J gene TRBJ1-2; D remains unclear. Germline V gene sequence: CDR1 MNHEY, CDR2 SVGAGI. The CDR3 loop spans 13 amino acids. Trimming removed 7 bases from V and 8 bases from J, with 17 bases in between. The CDR3 DNA reads TGTGCCAGCACCCCCCTGGACCAGCGGGGCTACACCTTC. Translation gives CASTPLDQRGYTF.

The chain is built from TRBV29-1 and TRBJ1-1; TRBD1 is a possible D gene (5 bases). Germline-derived CDR1 and CDR2 are SQVTM and ANQGSEA. The CDR3 length is 13 residues. Trimming shortened V by 7 bases and J by 1 base, and 13 bases separated the two germline ends. The CDR3 spells CSAQGSPNTEAFF. The CDR3 DNA is TGCAGCGCTCAGGGCTCTCCGAACACTGAAGCTTTCTTT. Based on the CDR3 plus reference TRBV29-1 and TRBJ1-1, the full variable domain is SAVISQKPSRDICQRGTSLTIQCQVDSQVTMMFWYRQQPGQSLTLIATANQGSEATYESGFVIDKFPISRPNLTFSTLTVSNMSPEDSSIYLCSAQGSPNTEAFFGQGTRLTVV.

The chain uses TRBV7-3 and TRBJ2-5; a possible D gene is TRBD2 (6 bases). Germline lookup yields CDR1 SGHTA and CDR2 FQGTGA. V dropped 1 base and J dropped 5 bases, with 17 bases sitting between them. This CDR3 is built from 16 residues. CDR3 in amino acids: CASSLIGTSKYETQYF. The DNA of the CDR3 is TGTGCCAGCAGCTTAATCGGGACTTCAAAATACGAGACCCAGTACTTC.

V usage is TRBV29-1 and J usage is TRBJ2-1; the match to TRBD1 covers 7 bases. The CDR3 runs 14 residues. J lost 2 bases, V lost 4 bases, and 5 bases had no gene match. Germline V CDR1 and CDR2: SQVTM, ANQGSEA. The CDR3 nucleotides read TGCAGCGTTGTGCTGACAGGGACCTACAATGAGCAGTTCTTC. It is translated as CSVVLTGTYNEQFF.

This sequence joins TRBV28 and TRBJ2-7; D remains ambiguous. Germline CDR1 reads MDHEN; CDR2 reads SYDVKM. This CDR3 spans 14 amino acids. With 8 bases removed from V and 0 bases from J, the gap between germline ends came to 14 bases. The CDR3 reads CASEEAPSSYEQYF. For the CDR3, the DNA is TGTGCCAGCGAGGAAGCTCCCTCCTCCTACGAGCAGTACTTC. The full variable domain, rest sourced from reference TRBV28 and TRBJ2-7, is DVKVTQSSRYLVKRTGEKVFLECVQDMDHENMFWYRQDPGLGLRLIYFSYDVKMKEKGDIPEGYSVSREKKERFSLILESASTNQTSMYLCASEEAPSSYEQYFGPGTRLTVT.

In its sample, this clone was seen a few times. V and J are TRBV29-1 and TRBJ1-5; TRBD1 might be the D (6 bases). V was shortened by 5 bases and J by 3 bases, with 11 bases between the two germline ends. Germline assignment: CDR1 SQVTM and CDR2 ANQGSEA. The CDR3 is 13 residues long. CDR3 residues: CSVLQGDNQPQHF. The CDR3 DNA follows: TGCAGCGTTTTACAGGGAGACAATCAGCCCCAGCATTTT.

The V call is TRBV5-4, the J call TRBJ1-2; TRBD1 aligns across 7 bases. V lost 5 bases, J lost 8 bases, and 9 bases stayed unmatched. The CDR3 is 13 residues long. CDR1 and CDR2 (germline): SGHNT, YYREEE (reference sequence). The CDR3 sequence: CASSLDRTRGYTF. CDR3 nucleotide sequence: TGTGCCAGCAGTCTGGACAGGACGCGAGGCTACACCTTC.

The chain has TRBV28 and TRBJ1-2; D is possibly TRBD1 (6 bases). Germline lookup yields CDR1 MDHEN and CDR2 SYDVKM. V lost 6 bases, J lost 4 bases, and 12 bases lay in between. The CDR3 is 13 residues long. The CDR3 sequence: CASRHGTSYGYTF. CDR3 nucleotide sequence: TGTGCCAGCAGGCACGGGACATCCTATGGCTACACCTTC.

The V gene is TRBV28, the J gene TRBJ1-5, with a tentative D call TRBD1 (5 bases). V shed 8 bases and J shed 6 bases, with 23 bases lying between them. In germline, CDR1 is MDHEN, CDR2 SYDVKM. The CDR3 totals 16 residues. The CDR3 region has the DNA TGTGCCAGCCGCCCATCGTGGCTGGGGGAGGGTCAGCCCCAGCATTTT. It encodes CASRPSWLGEGQPQHF.

This clone was observed a few times. This CDR3 reads CAWSVPGTDYEQYF. The CDR3 nucleotides read TGTGCCTGGAGTGTTCCCGGGACAGACTACGAGCAGTACTTC. The chain recombines TRBV30 with TRBJ2-7; 7 nucleotides line up with TRBD1. Germline CDR1 is GTSNPN and CDR2 is SVGIG (reference sequence). The CDR3 runs to 14 residues. The junction had 5 bases not matched to a gene; V was cut back by 0 bases and J by 3 bases.

V usage is TRBV7-6 and J usage is TRBJ1-6, with D perhaps TRBD1 (6 bases). The germline V gene encodes CDR1 SGHVS and CDR2 FNYEAQ. With 5 bases removed from V and 9 bases from J, the gap between germline ends came to 20 bases. CDR3 size: 16 residues. CDR3 protein: CASSPRKQGTGSPLHF. The CDR3 nucleotides are TGTGCCAGCAGCCCGCGAAAACAGGGTACTGGTTCACCCCTCCACTTT.

Only a few counts were recorded for this clone. The chain uses TRBV29-1 and TRBJ2-2; D uncertain. The CDR3 spans 12 residues. Trimming removed 7 bases at V and 6 bases at J, with 12 bases between. Germline lookup yields CDR1 SQVTM and CDR2 ANQGSEA. CDR3 region: CSAQLNAGELFF. CDR3 sequence (DNA): TGCAGCGCACAACTAAACGCCGGGGAGCTGTTTTTT.

The genes are TRBV11-3 and TRBJ2-3; unclear D gene. Germline CDR1 is SGHNT and CDR2 is YENEEA. CDR3 length equals 14 residues. Trimming removed 1 base at V and 1 base at J, with 6 bases between. CDR3 bases: TGTGCCAGCAGCTTAGGTCGGGGCACAGATACGCAGTATTTT. Its translation is CASSLGRGTDTQYF.

V and J are TRBV2 and TRBJ1-6; 9 bases line up with TRBD1. The J segment lost 6 bases and the V segment lost 4 bases, leaving 4 bases of the junction unmatched. The germline gives CDR1 SNHLY, CDR2 FYNNEI. The CDR3 extends over 15 amino acids. CDR3 nucleotide sequence: TGTGCCAGCAGTGGGACAGGGGCGACTAATTCACCCCTCCACTTT. This codes for CASSGTGATNSPLHF.

The chain links TRBV7-3 to TRBJ1-3; TRBD1 matches at 10 bases. The CDR3 runs 22 residues. V lost 5 bases and J lost 0; bases outside the gene matches: 22. Per the germline V gene, CDR1 is SGHTA and CDR2 is FQGTGA. CDR3 region: CASSPQWGFRDRGSPSGNTIYF. The CDR3 nucleotides are TGTGCCAGCAGCCCTCAATGGGGTTTCCGGGACAGGGGCTCACCCTCTGGAAACACCATATATTTT.

V is TRBV28 and J is TRBJ1-1; TRBD1 agrees at 8 bases. J lost 1 base, V lost 4 bases, and 5 bases had no gene match. CDR3 length: 15 amino acids. CDR1 is MDHEN and CDR2 is SYDVKM in the germline V gene. CDR3 protein: CASSSYRGGNTEAFF. DNA for the CDR3: TGTGCCAGCAGTTCATACAGGGGGGGGAACACTGAAGCTTTCTTT.

This clone was recorded a few times. This chain links TRBV9 with TRBJ1-6; 7 bases fit TRBD1. This CDR3 has 21 residues. V dropped 0 bases and J dropped 0; count of bases not matched to a gene: 15. CDR1 is SGDLS, CDR2 YYNGEE, per germline. CDR3 DNA sequence: TGTGCCAGCAGCGTAGATCTAGTGTCGACAGGGACCAGCTCCTATAATTCACCCCTCCACTTT. Its protein product is CASSVDLVSTGTSSYNSPLHF.

The chain links TRBV6-6 to TRBJ2-5; 8 nucleotides match TRBD2. The CDR3 loop spans 14 amino acids. The germline V gene encodes CDR1 MNHNY and CDR2 SVGAGI (reference sequence). Losses at the gene ends were 0 bases for V and 5 bases for J; bases not matched to a gene: 2. CDR3 nucleotides: TGTGCCAGCAGTTACTCCCAGCGGGGGGAGACCCAGTACTTC. This sequence encodes CASSYSQRGETQYF.

The chain employs TRBV3-1 (or the pseudogene TRBV3-2) and TRBJ1-4, with D possibly being TRBD1 (6 bases). CDR3 length: 16 amino acids. Looked up from germline, CDR1 is LGHDT and CDR2 is YNNKEL (reference sequence). The V end lost 1 base, the J end lost 13 bases, and 22 bases lay between the germline ends. In DNA form, the CDR3 reads TGTGCCAGCAGCCAAGTGGGTGGAAACAGGGAAGGTGGACTGTTTTTT. Translated, it gives CASSQVGGNREGGLFF.

The J gene is TRBJ1-2, the V gene TRBV7-3; TRBD1 is a possible D gene (6 bases). There are 15 residues in the CDR3. The V gene lost 4 bases and the J gene lost 5 bases, with 17 bases spanning the gap. The V gene's germline CDR1 is SGHTA and CDR2 FQGTGA. CDR3 loop: CASSSAAGVRYGYTF. CDR3 coding DNA: TGTGCCAGCAGCTCCGCGGCAGGGGTACGGTATGGCTACACCTTC.

The V gene is TRBV20-1, the J gene TRBJ2-3; D is unresolved. The V and J ends lost 4 bases and 3 bases respectively, with 5 bases between them. The CDR3 sequence is 11 residues long. The germline V gene encodes CDR1 DFQATT and CDR2 SNEGSKA (reference sequence). The CDR3 DNA follows: TGCAGTGCTACACAAACAGATACGCAGTATTTT. Translated: CSATQTDTQYF.

The chain has TRBV7-9 and TRBJ1-2; D is perhaps TRBD1 (6 bases). This CDR3 has 14 residues. The V end lost 1 base, the J end lost 8 bases, and 14 bases lay between the germline ends. The V gene's germline CDR1 is SEHNR and CDR2 FQNEAQ (reference sequence). In nucleotides, the CDR3 is TGTGCCAGCAGCTTAGAGACAGGCCTCCTGGGCTACACCTTC. Translating gives CASSLETGLLGYTF.

The chain couples TRBV28 to TRBJ1-5; D is ambiguous. This CDR3 is 14 amino acids long. CDR1 is MDHEN and CDR2 is SYDVKM in the germline V gene. The germline V and J ends were trimmed by 3 bases and 6 bases, with 12 bases remaining between them. The CDR3 coding sequence is TGTGCCAGCAGTTTGGTGGGAAGCGGTCAGCCCCAGCATTTT. Translated, it gives CASSLVGSGQPQHF.

The chain is built from TRBV4-1 and TRBJ2-5; tentatively, D is TRBD2 (6 bases). Germline V gene data show CDR1 as MGHRA and CDR2 as YSYEKL. The V end was cut by 1 base, the J end by 7 bases, with 19 bases between. CDR3 length equals 16 residues. The CDR3 DNA is TGCGCCAGCAGCCAAGCTCTCGGGGGAACCTCTGGGACCCAGTACTTC. Translating gives CASSQALGGTSGTQYF.

The chain recombines TRBV19 with TRBJ1-1; a weak D match, TRBD1 (6 bases). There are 16 residues in the CDR3. V lost 2 bases to trimming and J lost 6 bases, with 19 bases between them. The germline V gene encodes CDR1 LNHDA and CDR2 SQIVND (reference sequence). The CDR3 DNA reads as TGTGCCAGTAGTATACGGGCTTTGCAGGGGACCCCTGAAGCTTTCTTT. It encodes CASSIRALQGTPEAFF.

The genes are TRBV12-2 and TRBJ2-7; TRBD1 reflects the table's D call only, with no check against the DNA. TRBV12-2 is a documented pseudogene. The CDR3 contains 14 residues. In nucleotides, the CDR3 is TGTGCAAGTCGCCCTGCAGGGGTTTACTACGAGCAGTACTTC. It translates to CASRPAGVYYEQYF.

The rearrangement joins TRBV7-9 to TRBJ1-5, with 7 bases lining up with TRBD1. Trimming at V came to 5 bases and at J to 3 bases, leaving 7 bases not matched to a gene. CDR1 SEHNR and CDR2 FQNEAQ come from the germline V gene (reference sequence). This CDR3 spans 15 amino acids. CDR3 sequence: CASSRTGQHNQPQHF. CDR3 DNA: TGTGCCAGCAGCCGGACGGGACAGCACAATCAGCCCCAGCATTTT.

This clone was observed a handful of times. The gene calls are TRBV5-4 and TRBJ1-2; the D is unclear. CDR3 length equals 12 residues. Germline CDR1 is SGHNT and CDR2 is YYREEE (reference sequence). Trimming took off 2 bases at V and 6 bases at J, with 8 bases between the two ends. The DNA of the CDR3 is TGTGCCAGCAGCTTCTCAGGCGATGGCTACACCTTC. Residues: CASSFSGDGYTF.